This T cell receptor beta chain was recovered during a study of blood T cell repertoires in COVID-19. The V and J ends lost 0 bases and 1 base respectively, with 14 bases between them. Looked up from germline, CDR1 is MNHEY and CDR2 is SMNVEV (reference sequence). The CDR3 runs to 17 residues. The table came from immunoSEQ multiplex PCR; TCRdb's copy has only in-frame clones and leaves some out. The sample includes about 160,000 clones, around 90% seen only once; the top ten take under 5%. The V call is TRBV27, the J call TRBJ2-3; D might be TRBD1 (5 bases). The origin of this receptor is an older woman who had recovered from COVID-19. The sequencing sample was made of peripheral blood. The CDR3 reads CASSLSTYRIRTDTQYF. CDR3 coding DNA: TGTGCCAGCAGTTTATCGACCTACAGGATTCGCACAGATACGCAGTATTTT.